These 11 T cell receptor beta chains came from one sample sequenced in a study of tumor-infiltrating lymphocytes in primary liver carcinoma. Co-extraction yielded RNA and DNA from around 18-30 mg of unsorted bulk tissue. Synthesis of TCR beta cDNA was carried out from 450 to 650 ng total RNA with a constant-region primer. Library construction for TCR beta comprised three nested multiplex PCR rounds performed with slightly modified ARM-PCR. Researchers ran the first two PCR rounds for ten to eleven cycles each with TRBV1-TRBV30 forward primers and a C-beta reverse primer. TCRdb ran MiXCR on the multiplex PCR reads and lists one entry per CDR3 protein. The data show 95,000 to 150,000 distinct CDR3 sequences, around 70% seen once. Sequencing input: tumor-adjacent normal liver tissue. These receptors all come from an older woman with primary liver carcinoma and hepatitis B virus infection.

As concerns this clonotype: This sequence may be a read error, since a much larger clone differs from it by one base. V gene TRBV28 combines with J gene TRBJ2-1, with D unresolved. This CDR3 has 14 amino acids. CDR1 is MDHEN, CDR2 SYDVKM, per germline. V was pared by 1 base and J by 6 bases, with 10 bases between. Written as DNA, the CDR3 is TGTGCCAGCAGTTTATTAGTGCGAATCAATGAGCAGTTCTTC. This encodes CASSLLVRINEQFF. The full variable domain, rest sourced from reference TRBV28 and TRBJ2-1, is DVKVTQSSRYLVKRTGEKVFLECVQDMDHENMFWYRQDPGLGLRLIYFSYDVKMKEKGDIPEGYSVSREKKERFSLILESASTNQTSMYLCASSLLVRINEQFFGPGTRLTVL.

The chain joins TRBV10-3 to TRBJ2-3, with D unclear. Germline CDR1 and CDR2: ENHRY and SYGVKD. The CDR3 consists of 16 residues. V was clipped by 0 bases and J by 15 bases, with 25 bases between them. The DNA of the CDR3 is TGTGCCATCAGTGAGTCGACTTGGCGGAGTACAGATATGCAATATTTT. Its protein is CAISESTWRSTDMQYF.

The chain is built from TRBV20-1 and TRBJ2-1, with D perhaps TRBD2 (5 bases). Trimming left V 5 bases short and J 8 bases short, with 25 bases between. The CDR3 has 16 amino acids. Per the germline V gene, CDR1 is DFQATT and CDR2 is SNEGSKA (reference sequence). The CDR3, as DNA: TGCAGTGCTGACTCAAGTGTGGCCCCGCTGAGGGATGAGCAGTTCTTC. Protein sequence: CSADSSVAPLRDEQFF.

Comment on this clonotype: Compared with germline, one end of the junction differs, possibly owing to a read error. CDR3 region: CANSQDSGLMETKYF. The CDR3 region has the DNA TGCGCCAACAGCCAGGATAGCGGCCTGATGGAGACCAAGTACTTC. V gene TRBV4-1 combines with J gene TRBJ2-5; D possibly corresponds to TRBD2 (6 bases). The CDR3 loop spans 15 amino acids. From germline, CDR1 is MGHRA and CDR2 YSYEKL.

Turning to this clonotype: A much larger clonotype is one base distant, so this may be a read error. The V gene is TRBV7-9, the J gene TRBJ1-1; D remains unclear. CDR3 length: 14 amino acids. Germline V gene lookup returns CDR1 SEHNR and CDR2 FQNEAQ (reference sequence). V shed 8 bases and J shed 4 bases, with 17 bases lying between them. The CDR3 region has the DNA TGTGCCAGCGCATTGTCCCTAAACCCCACTGAAGCTTTCTTT. It translates to CASALSLNPTEAFF.

A single count supports this clonotype. The V call is TRBV11-2, the J call TRBJ2-3; 9 bases are a match to TRBD2. The V and J ends lost 7 bases and 4 bases, in that order; junction bases with no gene match: 12. This CDR3 region has 16 residues. The germline CDR1 and CDR2 sequences are SGHAT and FQNNGV. The CDR3 nucleotides read TGTGCCAGCATCTATGGTAGCGGGGGTTTGTCAGATACGCAGTATTTT. It yields the protein CASIYGSGGLSDTQYF.

Of note for this clonotype: Just one base apart from a much larger clone, this may be a read error. The rearrangement uses TRBV7-9 and TRBJ2-7; maybe TRBD1 (5 bases). The germline V gene has CDR1 SEHNR and CDR2 FQNEAQ (reference sequence). This CDR3 is 13 amino acids long. The V end was cut by 4 bases, the J end by 5 bases, with 12 bases between. CDR3 in DNA: TGTGCCAGCAGCTACCATGGGGCTCACGAGCAGTACTTC. This encodes CASSYHGAHEQYF.

A remark on this clonotype: Relative to the germline gene, one junction end is altered; a read error may explain this. The chain carries TRBV11-2 and TRBJ2-1, with D unclear. Germline-derived CDR1 and CDR2 are SGHAT and FQNNGV. This CDR3 has 17 residues. The CDR3 region has the DNA TGTGCTAGCAGCTTCACCCCACTGAGGAGCTCCTACTATGAGCAGTTCTTC. Its protein product is CASSFTPLRSSYYEQFF. Full variable domain (missing parts from reference TRBV11-2 and TRBJ2-1): EAGVAQSPRYKIIEKRQSVAFWCNPISGHATLYWYQQILGQGPKLLIQFQNNGVVDDSQLPKDRFSAERLKGVDSTLKIQPAKLEDSAVYLCASSFTPLRSSYYEQFFGPGTRLTVL.

About this clonotype: The conserved final phenylalanine or tryptophan is absent from the CDR3, which likely points to a read error. The limits of the CDR3 on the DNA are not certain, so only TCRdb's listed CDR3 is given. V and J are TRBV11-2 and TRBJ2-7; TRBD2 was called by the table and not checked on the DNA. Inclusive of both ends, the CDR3 amounts to 11 amino acids. Germline V gives CDR1 SGHAT, CDR2 FQNNGV. CDR3 sequence reads: CASSSASSPEH.

On this clonotype: One end of the junction is discordant with germline, which a read error may explain. The chain recombines TRBV10-3 with TRBJ2-2; D possibly matches TRBD1 or TRBD2 (5 bases each). The germline gives CDR1 ENHRY, CDR2 SYGVKD. The CDR3 is made up of 14 amino acids. The CDR3 nucleotides are TGTGCCACTCGGGGCCTTATGGACACCGGGGAACTGTTTTTT. Residues: CATRGLMDTGELFF.

Regarding this clonotype: At one boundary the junction diverges from the germline segment, which might be a read error. The rearrangement joins TRBV29-1 to TRBJ2-7, with unresolved D. CDR1 is SQVTM and CDR2 is ANQGSEA in the germline V gene. CDR3 length: 13 residues. The CDR3 protein is CSGSFSSSYEQYF. CDR3 coding DNA: TGCAGCGGCTCCTTTTCTAGTTCCTATGAGCAGTACTTC.